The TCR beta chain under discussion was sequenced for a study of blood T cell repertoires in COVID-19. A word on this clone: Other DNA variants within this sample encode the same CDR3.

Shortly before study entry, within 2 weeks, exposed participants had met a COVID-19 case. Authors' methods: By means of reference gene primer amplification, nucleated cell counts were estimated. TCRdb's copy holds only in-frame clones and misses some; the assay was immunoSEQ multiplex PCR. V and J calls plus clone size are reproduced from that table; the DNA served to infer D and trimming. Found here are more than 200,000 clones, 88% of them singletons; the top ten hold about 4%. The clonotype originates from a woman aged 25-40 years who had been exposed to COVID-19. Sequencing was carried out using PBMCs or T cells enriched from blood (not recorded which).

The CDR3 here is CSVDRQNTEAFF. The CDR3 DNA follows: TGCAGCGTTGACAGGCAAAACACTGAAGCTTTCTTT. This chain connects TRBV29-1 to TRBJ1-1; no definite D call. The CDR3 extends over 12 amino acids. V lost 3 bases, J lost 2 bases, and 7 bases lay in between. Germline-derived CDR1 and CDR2 are SQVTM and ANQGSEA.